This T cell receptor beta chain was recovered during a study of human T cells and chemical hapten exposure. Time point denoted: patch test 2, 6 weeks after DPC sensitization. Noted treatment: therapeutic diphenylcyclopropenone sensitization with weekly scalp DPC. TCRdb re-analysed the RACE reads in MiXCR, keeping a single row per CDR3 protein. The repertoire has 350,000 to 400,000 distinct CDR3 sequences, about 6% of them found once; the top ten carry around 6.1%. This clonotype was recorded many times. The CDR3 is 16 residues long. Between the trimmed V and J ends, which lost 3 bases and 1 base, there was a span of 13 bases. Germline values: CDR1 KGHSH, CDR2 LQKENI.

The chain employs TRBV18 and TRBJ1-5, with D perhaps TRBD1 (5 bases). The sample here was whole blood, taken in connection with sensitization to the hapten diphenylcyclopropenone (DPC). The sequence came from a woman between 18 and 29 years old with alopecia areata. Some clones in this sample may be carry-over from other donors' samples. The CDR3 DNA is TGTGCCAGCTCACCTCAGCGTGGGGGAAGCAATCAGCCCCAGCATTTT. Protein product: CASSPQRGGSNQPQHF.